Listed below are T cell receptor beta chains from one sample, sequenced in a study of T-cell reconstitution after alpha-beta-depleted transplantation in children. TCRdb redid the calling of the PCR reads with MiXCR, one entry per CDR3 protein. The table records just over 950,000 distinct CDR3 sequences, around 30% of them present only once. This sample comprised PBMCs, mostly from graft donor cells, obtained 360 days after TCRalphabeta/CD19-depleted stem cell transplant. The source of these receptors is a boy under two years old who had a stem cell transplant for SCID, so the T cells may come from the graft donor. Both conserved end residues are part of each CDR3. Each record gives: V gene, D gene, clone size, J gene, CDR3 protein, CDR3 DNA. The D gene is left open where the match is weak. Clone size appears in some rows only: once, few, many, or a class for an expanded clone.

TRBV10-3	TRBD1	few	TRBJ1-2	CAISEPEGAYGYTF	TGTGCCATCAGTGAGCCTGAGGGGGCTTATGGCTACACCTTC
TRBV27	.	.	TRBJ2-7	CASSSAQGPNYEQYF	TGTGCCAGCAGTTCCGCACAGGGCCCCAACTACGAGCAGTACTTC
TRBV5-1	.	.	TRBJ2-1	CASYPQSGGNEQFF	TGCGCCAGCTACCCCCAGTCGGGCGGCAATGAGCAGTTCTTC
TRBV3-1	TRBD1	.	TRBJ1-1	CASSRSTGAGTEAFF	TGTGCCAGCAGCCGATCGACAGGGGCGGGAACTGAAGCTTTCTTT
TRBV30	.	few	TRBJ1-1	CAWSSDSGGTEAFF	TGTGCCTGGAGTTCAGACAGTGGGGGAACTGAAGCTTTCTTT
TRBV7-2	TRBD1	few	TRBJ2-5	CASSFNIQGVQETQYF	TGTGCCAGCAGCTTCAACATACAGGGGGTTCAAGAGACCCAGTACTTC
TRBV27	TRBD1	few	TRBJ1-5	CASRRDRSSNQPQHF	TGTGCCAGCAGAAGGGACAGGTCAAGCAATCAGCCCCAGCATTTT
TRBV10-3	TRBD2	few	TRBJ2-3	CANRGGSTDTQYF	TGTGCCAATAGGGGAGGGAGCACAGATACGCAGTATTTT
TRBV11-2	TRBD2	.	TRBJ2-3	CASSPRLAETWADTQYF	TGTGCCAGCAGCCCCAGACTAGCGGAGACTTGGGCTGATACGCAGTATTTT
TRBV27	.	few	TRBJ2-2	CASSLGQSGELFF	TGTGCCAGCAGTTTAGGACAGTCCGGGGAGCTGTTTTTT
TRBV9	TRBD2	.	TRBJ2-1	CASSVVAGGPVVSYNEQFF	TGTGCCAGCAGCGTAGTTGCGGGGGGGCCTGTCGTCTCCTACAATGAGCAGTTCTTC
TRBV27	.	few	TRBJ2-3	CASIGLTTDTQYF	TGTGCCAGCATTGGCCTTACCACAGATACGCAGTATTTT
TRBV20-1	.	once	TRBJ1-5	CSARDGAGQAQPQHF	TGCAGTGCTAGAGATGGGGCAGGTCAAGCTCAGCCCCAGCATTTT
TRBV7-9	.	.	TRBJ2-7	CASSATDKAPYEQYF	TGTGCCAGCAGCGCTACGGACAAAGCCCCCTACGAGCAGTACTTC
TRBV20-1	TRBD1	few	TRBJ2-1	CSALTGALYNEQFF	TGCAGTGCCTTGACAGGGGCCCTTTACAATGAGCAGTTCTTC
TRBV7-9	TRBD1	.	TRBJ2-1	CASSAGTGGNEQFF	TGTGCCAGCAGCGCCGGGACAGGGGGGAATGAGCAGTTCTTC
TRBV20-1	.	.	TRBJ2-5	CSARDRTARKETQYF	TGCAGTGCTAGAGATCGGACGGCAAGGAAAGAGACCCAGTACTTC
TRBV12-3/TRBV12-4	.	.	TRBJ1-5	CASSSLDGGRQPQHF	TGTGCCAGCAGTTCGTTGGACGGAGGGAGACAGCCCCAGCATTTT
TRBV12-3/TRBV12-4	TRBD2	.	TRBJ2-3	CASSPGLAGFKDTQYF	TGTGCCAGCAGTCCGGGACTAGCGGGGTTCAAAGATACGCAGTATTTT
TRBV6-1	.	.	TRBJ1-4	CASSEATGPNGEKLFF	TGTGCCAGCAGTGAAGCTACAGGACCTAACGGTGAAAAACTGTTTTTT
TRBV11-1	TRBD1	few	TRBJ2-3	CASSPKTIRDRSTDTQYF	TGTGCCAGCAGCCCAAAGACGATTCGGGACAGGAGCACAGATACGCAGTATTTT
TRBV5-1	.	.	TRBJ2-7	CASSFYGGHRSYEQYF	TGCGCCAGCAGCTTTTATGGGGGGCACCGCTCCTACGAGCAGTACTTC
TRBV3-1	TRBD2	.	TRBJ2-5	CASSLTVGLAEETQYF	TGTGCCAGCAGCCTCACCGTGGGACTAGCGGAAGAGACCCAGTACTTC
TRBV6-1	TRBD1	few	TRBJ2-5	CASSKGTGGFLYQETQYF	TGTGCCAGCAGTAAGGGGACAGGGGGTTTTTTATACCAAGAGACCCAGTACTTC
TRBV27	TRBD2	few	TRBJ2-3	CASSFGTSGGDTQYF	TGTGCCAGCAGCTTCGGGACTAGCGGGGGGGATACGCAGTATTTT
TRBV3-1	.	.	TRBJ2-3	CASTQGWYRRAGEADTQYF	TGTGCCTCCACCCAAGGATGGTATCGTCGGGCAGGGGAGGCAGATACGCAGTATTTT
TRBV5-5	.	.	TRBJ2-7	CASSLGEVRSYEQYF	TGTGCCAGCAGCCTCGGGGAGGTTCGCTCCTACGAGCAGTACTTC
TRBV11-2	TRBD2	.	TRBJ2-5	CASSLGLAGVTLVETQYF	TGTGCCAGCAGCTTAGGACTAGCGGGGGTGACCTTGGTGGAGACCCAGTACTTC
TRBV27	TRBD2	few	TRBJ2-1	CASSIITSGGAEYNEQFF	TGTGCCAGCAGTATTATTACTAGCGGGGGGGCCGAGTACAATGAGCAGTTCTTC
TRBV9	TRBD1	.	TRBJ2-5	CASSSRQGRETQYF	TGTGCCAGCAGCTCGAGACAGGGGCGAGAGACCCAGTACTTC
TRBV4-1	.	few	TRBJ2-3	CASSQDFSTDTQYF	TGCGCCAGCAGCCAAGATTTCTCCACAGATACGCAGTATTTT
TRBV7-2	TRBD2	.	TRBJ2-1	CASSFRSGGAPNEQFF	TGTGCCAGCAGCTTCCGTAGCGGGGGGGCTCCCAATGAGCAGTTCTTC
TRBV3-1	TRBD2	few	TRBJ2-3	CASSQEVVAGVPTDTQYF	TGTGCCAGCAGCCAAGAGGTTGTAGCGGGGGTTCCCACAGATACGCAGTATTTT